The clone carrying this TCR beta chain was seen many times. Its target is not known. This specimen belongs to a study of regulatory T cells in long-lasting Graves disease. General observations from the study: Favored usage of TRBV28, TRBJ1-2 and TRBJ2-5 was recorded in persistent disease.

For TCR beta, libraries came from iRepertoire HTBI primers and Arm-PCR of CDR3 regions. Each CDR3 protein is one row after TCRdb ran MiXCR on the multiplex PCR reads. The data hold roughly 400,000 distinct CDR3 sequences, with 21% observed a single time. The CDR3 is 14 residues long. J lost 6 bases, V lost 4 bases, and 8 bases had no gene match. In germline, CDR1 is PRHDT, CDR2 FYEKMQ (reference sequence). Indicated time point: persistent/refractory GD, antithyroid drugs over 5 years with positive TRAb. From PBMCs, RNA was extracted and then used to make the TCR library. The TCR originated in a female donor with Graves disease. The chain is built from TRBV13 and TRBJ2-7, with 8 bases that match TRBD2. The sequenced sample was peripheral blood mononuclear cells (PBMCs), obtained when the disease was refractory, from a patient treated with antithyroid drugs. CDR3: CASSSGTSKVEQYF. CDR3 nucleotides: TGTGCCAGCAGCTCAGGGACTAGTAAGGTCGAGCAGTACTTC.